What follows is one TCR beta chain and its context. This clone has only a few counts. Its antigen target is currently unknown. Base qualities are not at hand, and no much larger clone is one base apart. This sample is part of a study of T cell changes during pregnancy in multiple sclerosis (dated by TCRdb to between 2018 and 2020). About the investigation overall: The study examined how the T cell repertoire changed over the course of pregnancy in women with multiple sclerosis.

The germline V gene gives CDR1 as SGHTA and CDR2 as FQGNSA. The V and J ends are trimmed by 1 base and 5 bases, leaving 9 bases between them. The CDR3 contains 13 residues, cysteine and phenylalanine counted. Of all the DNA, just the CDR3 is kept, 39 bases in frame from base 1. Receptor libraries were prepared by the immunoSEQ multiplex PCR assay. This immuneACCESS table, as held by TCRdb, lists in-frame sequences with V and J called but not all clones. Of the missing ones, under half trace to an unresolved V gene in checked studies; the others have no known cause. The sample contains fewer than 90,000 clones, about 90% of them found a single time. Clones ranked in the top ten supply approximately 0.84% of the sample.

This receptor was identified in a female donor with multiple sclerosis, enrolled in a pregnancy study. Recombination linked TRBV7-2 to TRBJ2-7; no D gene can be assigned with confidence. The sample consisted of peripheral blood, taken in the second trimester of pregnancy. CDR3 region: CASSLGAWDEQYF. The sequence in DNA is TGTGCCAGCAGCTTAGGGGCCTGGGACGAGCAGTACTTC.